One and the same sample provided the 20 T cell receptor beta chains below, sequenced in a study of identical twins. TCRdb redid the calling of the 5' RACE reads with MiXCR, one entry per CDR3 protein. Counted here are 220,000 or so distinct CDR3 sequences, 5.5% to 8% occurring once; the ten biggest clones make up roughly 3.6%. These data are also associated with another study on yellow fever vaccine responses in identical twins.

Specimen: memory (CD45RO+) T cells sorted from blood. The source is a woman between 18 and 29 years old in good health.

This clonotype was seen at least ten times. The chain is built from TRBV28 and TRBJ2-1; unclear D gene. Germline CDR1 reads MDHEN; CDR2 reads SYDVKM. The length of the CDR3 is 15 residues. Trimming removed 3 bases from V and 2 bases from J, with 11 bases in between. The chain's CDR3 is CASSLAAHTYNEQFF. The CDR3 DNA sequence: TGTGCCAGCAGTTTGGCAGCGCACACCTACAATGAGCAGTTCTTC.

In its sample, this clonotype was seen many times. The chain links TRBV7-8 to TRBJ2-2; D may be TRBD1 or TRBD2 (5 bases each). Germline V gene data show CDR1 as SGHVS and CDR2 as FQNEAQ. This CDR3 spans 15 amino acids. V was trimmed by 8 bases and J by 6 bases, leaving 19 bases between them. The CDR3 DNA is TGTGCCAGCGGATCCGGGACCACCTCCGCCGGGGAGCTGTTTTTT. Translating gives CASGSGTTSAGELFF.

This clonotype has ten or more counts. V usage is TRBV10-3 and J usage is TRBJ2-3; 8 bases are a match to TRBD1. The germline CDR1 and CDR2 sequences are ENHRY and SYGVKD. The CDR3 has 14 amino acids. V was clipped by 6 bases and J by 2 bases; unmatched bases: 4. The CDR3 region is CAISRDRSTDTQYF. The CDR3 nucleotides are TGTGCCATCAGCCGGGACAGGTCCACAGATACGCAGTATTTT.

There are a few counts of this clonotype. The chain uses TRBV29-1 and TRBJ1-2; 7 nucleotides match TRBD1. Germline CDR1 SQVTM, CDR2 ANQGSEA. V trimming: 6 bases; J trimming: 7 bases; junction bases outside the gene matches: 8. There are 12 residues in the CDR3. This CDR3 reads CSVSRDRIGYTF. CDR3 coding DNA: TGCAGCGTCTCCCGGGACAGAATTGGCTACACCTTC.

The sample holds a few counts of this clonotype. This chain uses TRBV12-3 or TRBV12-4 with TRBJ2-1; 8 nucleotides agree with TRBD2. Trimming took 6 bases from V and 0 from J; bases not matched to a gene: 4. The CDR3 length is 15 residues. The CDR3 is CASSPRGGSYNEQFF. DNA for the CDR3: TGTGCCAGCAGCCCCCGGGGGGGCTCCTACAATGAGCAGTTCTTC.

In its sample, this clonotype was seen many times. The gene calls are TRBV7-8 and TRBJ2-1; TRBD2 aligns across 11 bases. Trimming cost V 5 bases and J 10 bases; bases outside gene matches: 10. This CDR3 is 15 amino acids long. Per the germline V gene, CDR1 is SGHVS and CDR2 is FQNEAQ. CDR3 region: CASSVGLAASWEQFF. In nucleotides, the CDR3 is TGTGCCAGCAGCGTGGGACTAGCGGCCTCCTGGGAGCAGTTCTTC.

This clonotype was seen a handful of times. The junction and the germline gene differ at one end; a read error may be behind it. The chain uses TRBV6-5 and TRBJ1-2; a weak D match, TRBD1 (5 bases). The germline CDR1 and CDR2 sequences are MNHEY and SVGAGI. The CDR3 has 13 residues. CDR3 amino acids: CASSNSGIYGYTF. The DNA of the CDR3 is TGTGCCAGCAGTAACTCAGGGATCTATGGCTACACCTTC.

This clonotype turned up a few times. The rearrangement links TRBV6-5 to TRBJ1-6; 9 bases line up with TRBD1. V trimming: 2 bases; J trimming: 9 bases; junction bases outside the gene matches: 5. Germline assignment: CDR1 MNHEY and CDR2 SVGAGI. The CDR3 has 15 amino acids. CDR3 amino acids: CASSYPGTGSSPLHF. The CDR3 DNA reads TGTGCCAGCAGTTACCCCGGGACAGGGAGTTCACCCCTCCACTTT.

The chain is built from TRBV29-1 and TRBJ1-2; TRBD1 might be the D (5 bases). From germline, CDR1 is SQVTM and CDR2 ANQGSEA. The length of the CDR3 is 11 residues. V was pared by 7 bases and J by 6 bases, with 12 bases between. CDR3 protein: CSASGSDGYTF. Written as DNA, the CDR3 is TGCAGCGCCTCAGGGTCCGATGGCTACACCTTC.

This chain connects TRBV20-1 to TRBJ2-2; perhaps TRBD1 as D (5 bases). The length of the CDR3 is 15 residues. V was shortened by 1 base and J by 0 bases, with 9 bases between the two germline ends. The germline gives CDR1 DFQATT, CDR2 SNEGSKA (reference sequence). CDR3 DNA sequence: TGCAGTGCTAGAGCAACAGGTGCGAACACCGGGGAGCTGTTTTTT. Residues: CSARATGANTGELFF.

There are many counts of this clonotype. This chain uses TRBV2 with TRBJ2-3, with D unresolved. The CDR3 runs to 14 residues. Germline CDR1 and CDR2: SNHLY and FYNNEI. Trimming removed 10 bases from V and 0 bases from J, with 14 bases in between. CDR3 nucleotides: TGTGCCAACCTTCTGGGGATCAGCACAGATACGCAGTATTTT. Protein: CANLLGISTDTQYF.

The table lists this clonotype with many counts. The V gene is TRBV3-1, the J gene TRBJ2-1; TRBD1 aligns across 10 bases. Germline loops: CDR1 LGHDT, CDR2 YNNKEL (reference sequence). V was pared by 4 bases and J by 5 bases, with 5 bases of the junction left unmatched. CDR3 length: 15 amino acids. CDR3 amino acids: CASSPWTGGNNEQFF. CDR3 sequence (DNA): TGTGCCAGCAGCCCTTGGACAGGGGGTAACAATGAGCAGTTCTTC.

The J gene is TRBJ2-1, the V gene TRBV20-1; TRBD2 matches at 14 bases. In germline, CDR1 is DFQATT, CDR2 SNEGSKA (reference sequence). Losses at the gene ends were 3 bases for V and 9 bases for J; bases not matched to a gene: 7. The CDR3 runs to 15 residues. CDR3 in DNA: TGCAGTGCTAGGAAGGGGACTAGCGGGAGCACTGAGCAGTTCTTC. Its protein is CSARKGTSGSTEQFF.

This clonotype was detected many times. The chain carries TRBV7-2 and TRBJ2-6; D remains ambiguous. The germline gives CDR1 SGHTA, CDR2 FQGNSA. The CDR3 totals 16 residues. V was trimmed by 4 bases and J by 1 base, leaving 11 bases between them. The CDR3 nucleotides are TGTGCCAGCAGCTCCTCTGGTGGATCTGGGGCCAACGTCCTGACTTTC. Its translation: CASSSSGGSGANVLTF.

This chain joins TRBV6-5 and TRBJ2-1, with 8 bases fitting TRBD2. The length of the CDR3 is 15 residues. V shed 4 bases and J 10 bases; nucleotides not matched to a gene: 12. Germline V gene data show CDR1 as MNHEY and CDR2 as SVGAGI. The CDR3 sequence is CASSSASGSLSEQFF. The CDR3 DNA reads TGTGCCAGCAGTTCGGCTAGCGGGTCCCTTAGCGAGCAGTTCTTC.

The table lists this clonotype with a few counts. This chain uses TRBV12-3 or TRBV12-4 with TRBJ2-5; D is uncertain. The CDR3 runs to 12 residues. V was clipped by 5 bases and J by 5 bases, with 9 bases between them. CDR3 sequence reads: CASSISPETQYF. Written as DNA, the CDR3 is TGTGCCAGCAGTATCTCCCCGGAGACCCAGTACTTC.

This clonotype appeared many times. The rearrangement links TRBV7-8 to TRBJ2-3; D uncertain. CDR3 size: 16 residues. Germline V gives CDR1 SGHVS, CDR2 FQNEAQ. The V gene lost 5 bases and the J gene lost 0 bases, with 15 bases spanning the gap. CDR3 in DNA: TGTGCCAGCAGCATTCGAAACGGGTTTAGCACAGATACGCAGTATTTT. Its translation is CASSIRNGFSTDTQYF.

The V and J genes are TRBV2 and TRBJ1-2; no clear D gene. Looked up from germline, CDR1 is SNHLY and CDR2 is FYNNEI. The CDR3 covers 13 residues. The V gene lost 3 bases and the J gene lost 5 bases, with 10 bases spanning the gap. CDR3 in DNA: TGTGCCAGCAGTGAGAGCGTAGGGTATGGCTACACCTTC. Translation gives CASSESVGYGYTF.

At least ten counts were recorded for this clonotype. The J gene is TRBJ2-3, the V gene TRBV6-6; D not resolved. Germline loops: CDR1 MNHNY, CDR2 SVGAGI (reference sequence). Trimming stripped 6 bases from V and 2 bases from J, with 9 bases between. This CDR3 region has 13 residues. The CDR3 loop reads CASRSRTTDTQYF. CDR3 coding DNA: TGTGCCAGCAGGAGCAGGACCACAGATACGCAGTATTTT.

At least ten counts were recorded for this clonotype. The CDR3 region is CASSDGATRRRETQYF. CDR3 nucleotides: TGCGCCAGCAGCGACGGAGCGACTCGCCGGAGGGAGACCCAGTACTTC. The V gene is TRBV5-1, the J gene TRBJ2-5; possible D gene TRBD2, 5 bases. Germline loops: CDR1 SGHRS, CDR2 YFSETQ. The CDR3 totals 16 residues. V shed 4 bases and J shed 5 bases, with 21 bases lying between them.